Many counts were recorded for the clone carrying this T cell receptor beta chain. Its specificity is unknown. Time point here: blood at routine non-recurrence follow-up after resection. Unsorted tumor, nontumor lung tissue or cryopreserved PBMC supplied the whole RNA. This CDR3 spans 14 amino acids. Germline CDR1 SGHTA, CDR2 FQGNSA. V shed 5 bases, J shed 4 bases, and the junction held 5 bases outside the gene matches. MiXCR was run by TCRdb on the 5' RACE reads, yielding one entry per CDR3 protein. The sample contains fewer than 60,000 distinct CDR3 sequences, around 7% of which appear only once. The sample originates from a study of spatial heterogeneity in lung cancer. Overall study: Consistently, beta-chain sequences turned up in larger numbers than alpha-chain sequences did.

Study-wide results and limits: At tumor resection, ubiquitous expanded TCRs were detected in blood more often than later.

This TCR was sampled from a female donor with early-stage non-small cell lung cancer. The V and J genes are TRBV7-2 and TRBJ1-5; 7 nucleotides agree with TRBD1. This sample comprised PBMCs, obtained at follow-up. The CDR3 nucleotides are TGTGCCAGCAGCCCAGACAGGGTTAATCAGCCCCAGCATTTT. Protein: CASSPDRVNQPQHF.